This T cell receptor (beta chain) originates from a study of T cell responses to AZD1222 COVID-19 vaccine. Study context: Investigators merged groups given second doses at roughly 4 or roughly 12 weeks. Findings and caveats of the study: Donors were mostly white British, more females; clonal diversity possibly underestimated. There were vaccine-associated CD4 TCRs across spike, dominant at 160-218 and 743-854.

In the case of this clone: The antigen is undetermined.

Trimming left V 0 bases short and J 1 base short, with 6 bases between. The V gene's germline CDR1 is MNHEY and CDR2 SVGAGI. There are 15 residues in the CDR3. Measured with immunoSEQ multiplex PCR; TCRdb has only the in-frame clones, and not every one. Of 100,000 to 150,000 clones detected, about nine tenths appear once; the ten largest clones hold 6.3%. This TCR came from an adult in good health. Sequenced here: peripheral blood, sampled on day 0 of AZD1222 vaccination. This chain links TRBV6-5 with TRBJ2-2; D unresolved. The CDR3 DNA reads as TGTGCCAGCAGTTACTCTAGACTGAACACCGGGGAGCTGTTTTTT. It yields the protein CASSYSRLNTGELFF.